Below, 16 T cell receptor beta chains from the same sample are listed, as sequenced in a study of persistence of HIV-infected CD4 T cells (TCRdb year 2020). These receptors' targets are unknown. The immunoSEQ hsTCRB assay version 4 in survey mode was used to sequence TCRbeta repertoires from genomic DNA. Imported from immuneACCESS, the table was reduced by TCRdb to in-frame sequences with V and J called. These copies leave out some clones; in studies compared against another copy, an unresolved V gene accounts for under half, and the cause of the remainder is not known. Present in this sample are fewer than 40,000 clones, around 76% of which were seen just once. The ten largest account for nearly 6.5% of the sample. Sample treatment or condition, as interpreted from the label and publication: suppressive antiretroviral therapy. Cells were stimulated with lysates of CMV-infected fibroblasts at 9 to 10 ug/mL. Memory populations depleted of antigen-responding cells were obtained by sorting nonresponding CD40L-negative CD69-negative CD45RO-high memory CD4+ T cells.

Source: CD4+ T cells sorted from PBMCs after approximately 19-hour stimulation, taken from a patient who received antiretroviral therapy. Taken with the paper, the label for cell subset or site translates to: CD40L-CD69- CD45RO-high memory CD4 T cells not responding to CMV lysate. These receptors all come from an adult woman with HIV who was CMV-seropositive.

The chain joins TRBV29-1 to TRBJ1-1, with D maybe TRBD1 (5 bases). CDR3 length: 13 amino acids. V lost 3 bases and J lost 3, with 11 bases in between. CDR1 and CDR2 from the germline V gene are SQVTM and ANQGSEA. CDR3 protein: CSVEYRGDTEAFF. The DNA for the CDR3 is TGCAGCGTTGAGTACCGGGGCGACACTGAAGCTTTCTTT.

This clone was counted only a few times. The chain couples TRBV2 to TRBJ2-7; D possibly corresponds to TRBD1 (5 bases). Germline V gene data show CDR1 as SNHLY and CDR2 as FYNNEI. Deletions cut 7 bases from V and 3 bases from J, with 10 bases between. The CDR3 consists of 12 residues. CDR3 loop: CASTRDSYEQYF. CDR3 DNA sequence: TGTGCCAGCACCCGCGACAGCTACGAGCAGTACTTC.

The V gene is TRBV10-3, the J gene TRBJ2-1; D may match TRBD1 or TRBD2 (5 bases each). The V end was cut by 3 bases, the J end by 8 bases, with 11 bases between. Germline V gene lookup returns CDR1 ENHRY and CDR2 SYGVKD. This CDR3 comprises 13 residues. The CDR3 coding sequence is TGTGCCATCAGTGATGGGACCGTCGATGAGCAGTTCTTC. Its translation is CAISDGTVDEQFF.

The V gene is TRBV7-8, the J gene TRBJ2-1; no reliable D call. This CDR3 region has 13 residues. V gave up 5 bases and J gave up 5 bases, with 10 bases separating them. The germline CDR1 and CDR2 sequences are SGHVS and FQNEAQ. The DNA for the CDR3 is TGTGCCAGCAGCCAAGGAGCGAACAATGAGCAGTTCTTC. Translating gives CASSQGANNEQFF.

V is TRBV6-5 and J is TRBJ2-1, with TRBD2 matching 7 bases. Germline V gene lookup returns CDR1 MNHEY and CDR2 SVGAGI. This CDR3 spans 14 amino acids. J lost 2 bases, V lost 7 bases, and 5 bases had no gene match. The CDR3 DNA follows: TGTGCCAGCACGGGCGGGAGTACCTACAATGAGCAGTTCTTC. As protein: CASTGGSTYNEQFF.

The V call is TRBV7-9, the J call TRBJ2-1; D unclear. The V and J ends lost 5 bases and 6 bases respectively, with 23 bases between them. CDR1 and CDR2 from the germline V gene are SEHNR and FQNEAQ (reference sequence). The CDR3 covers 17 residues. In DNA, the CDR3 is TGTGCCAGCAGCGGATCTCGTCGCGACTGGATATCCAATGAGCAGTTCTTC. This gives the protein CASSGSRRDWISNEQFF.

This clone is medium-sized (0.01 to 0.1%) by share. This rearrangement joins TRBV29-1 to TRBJ1-5, with 10 positions matching TRBD1. CDR3 size: 14 residues. CDR1 is SQVTM, CDR2 ANQGSEA, per germline. Trimming took 3 bases from V and 6 from J; bases not matched to a gene: 5. The CDR3 DNA reads as TGCAGCGTTGAGACAGGGGGCGGAGGTCAGCCCCAGCATTTT. Translated: CSVETGGGGQPQHF.

For this clone: One end of the junction fails to match germline, which may point to a read error. V gene TRBV5-6 combines with J gene TRBJ2-1; TRBD2 matches 13 bases. The V gene's germline CDR1 is SGHDT and CDR2 YYEEEE. The CDR3 runs 13 residues. CDR3 DNA: TGTGCCAGCAGCCCGACTAGCGGGGGGCCTCATCTCTTC. Translated, it gives CASSPTSGGPHLF.

The CDR3 region has the DNA TGTGCCAGCAGCTTAAGGGGACTAGCGGGGAGCACAGATACGCAGTATTTT. Its translation: CASSLRGLAGSTDTQYF. The chain links TRBV7-2 to TRBJ2-3, with 13 bases that match TRBD2. Germline V lookup: CDR1 SGHTA, CDR2 FQGNSA. The CDR3 covers 17 residues. V trimming: 2 bases; J trimming: 0 bases; junction bases outside the gene matches: 2.

The chain uses TRBV24-1 and TRBJ2-3; D unresolved. The germline V gene encodes CDR1 KGHDR and CDR2 SFDVKD. Trimming cost V 4 bases and J 1 base, with 5 bases left between them. This CDR3 has 13 residues. CDR3 nucleotide sequence: TGTGCCACCAGTGACGCAGGCACAGATACGCAGTATTTT. Amino acid sequence: CATSDAGTDTQYF.

V usage is TRBV15 and J usage is TRBJ2-1, with TRBD1 as a possible D gene (6 bases). V gave up 6 bases and J gave up 8 bases, with 11 bases separating them. CDR3 length: 12 amino acids. Germline V lookup: CDR1 LNHNV, CDR2 YYDKDF (reference sequence). The CDR3 DNA sequence: TGTGCCACCAGGGACAGACTTGATGAGCAGTTCTTC. It translates to CATRDRLDEQFF.

This clone was counted once. The chain is built from TRBV25-1 and TRBJ2-3, with D possibly being TRBD1 (5 bases). The V and J ends lost 2 bases and 7 bases respectively, with 10 bases between them. CDR1 and CDR2 (germline): MGHDK, SYGVNS. This CDR3 comprises 13 residues. CDR3 in amino acids: CASSEGARHTQYF. The CDR3 DNA sequence: TGTGCCAGCAGTGAAGGGGCCAGGCATACGCAGTATTTT.

The chain couples TRBV9 to TRBJ1-2, with D perhaps matching TRBD1 (6 bases). V gave up 4 bases and J gave up 0 bases, with 13 bases separating them. Per germline, CDR1 SGDLS and CDR2 YYNGEE. The CDR3 length is 15 residues. The CDR3 region has the DNA TGTGCCAGCAGCACCGGGACAAGCTCTAACTATGGCTACACCTTC. This sequence encodes CASSTGTSSNYGYTF.

V gene TRBV5-8 combines with J gene TRBJ2-7, with 7 bases that match TRBD2. Germline V lookup: CDR1 SGHTS, CDR2 YDEGEE. V lost 2 bases and J lost 1; bases outside the gene matches: 9. The CDR3 has 16 residues. The chain's CDR3 is CASSLFFGGRSYEQYF. CDR3 coding DNA: TGTGCCAGCAGCTTATTTTTCGGCGGGAGATCCTACGAGCAGTACTTC.

The rearrangement uses TRBV7-9 and TRBJ1-2; 10 positions agree with TRBD1. V trimming: 1 base; J trimming: 6 bases; junction bases outside the gene matches: 2. Germline V CDR1 and CDR2: SEHNR, FQNEAQ (reference sequence). The CDR3 consists of 14 residues. The CDR3: CASSLGQGADGYTF. The CDR3 DNA reads as TGTGCCAGCAGCTTAGGACAGGGGGCTGATGGCTACACCTTC.

This clone was detected only a few times. V usage is TRBV3-1 (or the pseudogene TRBV3-2) and J usage is TRBJ1-2, with D possibly matching TRBD1 (5 bases). From germline, CDR1 is LGHDT and CDR2 YNNKEL (reference sequence). V was cut by 1 base and J by 8 bases, with 11 bases left in between. The length of the CDR3 is 13 residues. The CDR3 here is CASSQGGVYGYTF. DNA of the CDR3: TGTGCCAGCAGCCAAGGGGGGGTATACGGCTACACCTTC.